This entry lists 3 T cell receptor beta chains sequenced from one sample in a study of control samples from healthy donors and cancer patients. This table comes from immunoSEQ multiplex PCR, and its TCRdb copy is limited to in-frame clones, with some not included. The profile shows about 220,000 clones, about 93% of them singletons. The sample consisted of blood. These receptor sequences come from a man aged 50-59 years in good health.

The rearrangement uses TRBV6-6 and TRBJ1-4; D possibly corresponds to TRBD1 (6 bases). Trimming removed 3 bases from V and 5 bases from J, with 10 bases in between. Germline CDR1 reads MNHNY; CDR2 reads SVGAGI (reference sequence). The CDR3 has 14 amino acids. The DNA for the CDR3 is TGTGCCAGCAGTTATGGCAGGGGAAATGAAAAACTGTTTTTT. Protein: CASSYGRGNEKLFF.

The rearrangement joins TRBV6-5 to TRBJ2-1; possibly TRBD1 or TRBD2 for D (5 bases each). The CDR3 totals 13 residues. V was clipped by 5 bases and J by 9 bases, with 14 bases between them. Germline assignment: CDR1 MNHEY and CDR2 SVGAGI. The CDR3 sequence is CASSTRDGFEQFF. The CDR3 DNA sequence: TGTGCCAGCAGTACCCGGGACGGCTTTGAGCAGTTCTTC.

The sample holds one count of this clone. The chain recombines TRBV18 with TRBJ1-6, with D perhaps matching TRBD1 (5 bases). The CDR3 has 15 amino acids. CDR1 and CDR2 from the germline V gene are KGHSH and LQKENI. V lost 2 bases to trimming and J lost 9 bases, with 14 bases between them. In nucleotides, the CDR3 is TGTGCCAGCTCACCAACCGACAGCCGTGGTTCACCCCTCCACTTT. Translation: CASSPTDSRGSPLHF.